The rows below give T cell receptor beta chains drawn from one sample of a study of cytomegalovirus exposure and HLA in healthy donors. Clones were read by immunoSEQ multiplex PCR, and TCRdb kept only the in-frame ones, dropping some. The sample holds about 210,000 clones, roughly 80% seen once. The specimen was PBMCs. Receptor source: a young man in good health and CMV-seronegative. CDR3s include the opening cysteine and the closing phenylalanine or tryptophan. D genes are given only for firm matches. Expanded clones get a size class; other rows say once, few or many, or leave the size out.

>TRBJ2-1|-|TRBD1|TRBV4-1
TGCGCCAGCAGGCCTAAGGACAGGAGGGAGCAGTTCTTC
CASRPKDRREQFF
>TRBJ2-3|-|TRBD1|TRBV6-1
TGTGCCAGCAGTTTAGGGGGACAGGCGGTAGATACGCAGTATTTT
CASSLGGQAVDTQYF
>TRBJ1-1|-|-|TRBV6-1
TGTGCCAGCAGTGCTTCTCAAGCGAACACTGAAGCTTTCTTT
CASSASQANTEAFF
>TRBJ1-1|-|TRBD1|TRBV18
TGTGCCAGCTACCCGGGACAGCAGAACACTGAAGCTTTCTTT
CASYPGQQNTEAFF
>TRBJ1-1|-|-|TRBV7-9
TGTGCCAGCAGCTTAAGTGGGGGGATCGGGAACACTGAAGCTTTCTTT
CASSLSGGIGNTEAFF
>TRBJ1-5|few|-|TRBV7-8
TGTGCCAGCAGCGTTAACAGGGATAGCAATCAGCCCCAGCATTTT
CASSVNRDSNQPQHF
>TRBJ2-7|-|TRBD1|TRBV4-1
TGCGCCAGCAGCCAAGGACAGGGCGCCTACGAGCAGTACTTC
CASSQGQGAYEQYF
>TRBJ1-6|-|-|TRBV7-2
TGTGCCAGCAGCGTCCCGGGACAACATAATTCACCCCTCCACTTT
CASSVPGQHNSPLHF
>TRBJ2-3|few|-|TRBV28
TGTGCCAGCATTGGGGGGTTTTATGGGAGAGGCACAGATACGCAGTATTTT
CASIGGFYGRGTDTQYF
>TRBJ2-5|-|TRBD2|TRBV5-1
TGCGCCTCCGAAGCGGGGGGCTCAGAGACCCAGTACTTC
CASEAGGSETQYF
>TRBJ2-7|-|TRBD1|TRBV7-9
TGTGCCAGCAGCGCAGGACAGGCTTCCTACGAGCAGTACTTC
CASSAGQASYEQYF
>TRBJ1-5|-|-|TRBV9
TGTGCCAGCAGCGTAGGGTTGATCGGAGACCAGCCCCAGCATTTT
CASSVGLIGDQPQHF
>TRBJ1-6|-|-|TRBV5-4
TGTGCCAGCAGCACCCGCAAATTGGGCGCCTATAATTCACCCCTCCACTTT
CASSTRKLGAYNSPLHF
>TRBJ1-2|-|TRBD1|TRBV5-4
TGTGCCAGCAGCTCAGACAGGGTGTATGGCTACACCTTC
CASSSDRVYGYTF
>TRBJ2-7|few|-|TRBV7-9
TGTGCCAGCAGCTTTCCGACAGCAACCTCCTACGAGCAGTACTTC
CASSFPTATSYEQYF
>TRBJ2-1|few|-|TRBV5-1
TGCGCCAGCAGCCCCAACCAGCGATATGAGCAGTTCTTC
CASSPNQRYEQFF